This TCR beta chain originates from a study of memory CD4+ T cells and cytomegalovirus serostatus. The study, taken as a whole, reports: A US-trained random forest predicted CMV serostatus with median AUC around 0.91. Of under 200 reported CMV TCRbeta sequences, some 67 were found in memory CD4+ repertoires.

This clone was observed a single time. No antigen is known for it. Single viable CD3+CD4+CD8-CD45RO+ cells were sorted as the memory CD4+ T cells. Produced via immunoSEQ multiplex PCR; TCRdb's table is partial and in-frame only. The sample records 41,000 or so clones, roughly three quarters being singletons. CDR1 is SEHNR and CDR2 is FQNEAQ in the germline V gene (reference sequence). V shed 5 bases and J 2 bases; nucleotides not matched to a gene: 5. The CDR3 consists of 16 residues. Material: memory CD4+ T cells from blood. The chain couples TRBV7-9 to TRBJ2-6; TRBD1 matches at 8 bases. This TCR was recovered from an adult in good health and CMV-seronegative. The CDR3 sequence is CASSLGTGPGANVLTF. CDR3 coding DNA: TGTGCCAGCAGCCTAGGGACAGGACCTGGGGCCAACGTCCTGACTTTC.